This T cell receptor beta chain was found in a study of patients and donors after allogeneic stem cell transplantation. On this clonotype itself: The junction differs from germline at one of its ends, possibly a read error.

The germline V gene encodes CDR1 SGHTA and CDR2 FQGTGA. The CDR3 runs to 18 residues. TCRdb called the RT-PCR reads again in MiXCR, with one record for every CDR3 protein. The repertoire holds about 960,000 distinct CDR3 sequences, with under 20% as singletons. Sequencing was done on a sample of blood, either unsorted or a sorted T cell fraction (not recorded which). The sequence was obtained from a human donor who was either an allogeneic HSCT recipient or a stem cell or donor lymphocyte infusion donor (not recorded which). It is not recorded whose cells these are; they may come from a transplant donor. The J gene is TRBJ2-1, the V gene TRBV7-3; 14 bases are shared with TRBD2. Written as DNA, the CDR3 is TGTGCCAGCAGTCCTGGACTAGCGGGGGGCCGATCCTCCAATGAGCAGTTCTTC. It codes for CASSPGLAGGRSSNEQFF.